This paragraph reports one T cell receptor beta chain. The sample is drawn from a study of shared clonotypes between healthy human individuals. Generated by immunoSEQ multiplex PCR, the TCRdb table keeps only in-frame clones and is missing some. Of roughly 1.4 million clones listed, approximately 98.5% were seen once; the top ten hold roughly 0.36%. J gave up 1 base and V 6 bases, and 5 bases lay outside the gene matches. Germline V gene lookup returns CDR1 MNHEY and CDR2 SVGAGI. This CDR3 comprises 15 residues. The TCR sequence derives from a young man in good health. The genes are TRBV6-5 and TRBJ2-2; 7 bases align to TRBD1. Sequenced sample: naive CD4+ T cells sorted from blood. The subset is: CD45RA+ positively selected. The CDR3 is CASRAGTVNTGELFF. The DNA for the CDR3 is TGTGCCAGCAGGGCCGGGACAGTGAACACCGGGGAGCTGTTTTTT.